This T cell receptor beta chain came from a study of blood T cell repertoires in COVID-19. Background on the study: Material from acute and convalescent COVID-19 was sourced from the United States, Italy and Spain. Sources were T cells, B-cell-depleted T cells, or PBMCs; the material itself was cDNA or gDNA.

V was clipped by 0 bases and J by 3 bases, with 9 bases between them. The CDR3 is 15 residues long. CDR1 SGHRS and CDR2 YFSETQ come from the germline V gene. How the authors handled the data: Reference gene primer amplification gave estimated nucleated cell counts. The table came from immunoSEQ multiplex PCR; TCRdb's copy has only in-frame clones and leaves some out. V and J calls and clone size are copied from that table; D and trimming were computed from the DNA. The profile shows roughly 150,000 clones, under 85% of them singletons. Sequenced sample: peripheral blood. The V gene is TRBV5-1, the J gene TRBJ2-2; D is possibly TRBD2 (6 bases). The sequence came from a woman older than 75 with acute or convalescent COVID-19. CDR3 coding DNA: TGCGCCAGCAGCTTGGGACTAGGGGACACCGGGGAGCTGTTTTTT. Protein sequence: CASSLGLGDTGELFF.